Listed below are T cell receptor beta chains from one sample, sequenced in a study of T cells in Graves' hyperthyroidism and ophthalmopathy. One entry per CDR3 protein results from TCRdb running MiXCR on the multiplex PCR reads. The sample lists hundreds of thousands of distinct CDR3 sequences; roughly 24% were seen once. Sample: blood. The receptors were gathered from a woman in her twenties or thirties with Graves' ophthalmopathy. Each CDR3 is given with its conserved first and last residue. A D gene is named only where the DNA matches it firmly. Rows may omit the clone size; those that give it use once, few, many or a size class.

NA	many	TRBJ1-2	TRBV7-2	CASSLRTSYGYTF	TGTGCCAGCAGCTTACGGACAAGCTATGGCTACACCTTC
TRBD2	few	TRBJ2-7	TRBV6-2/TRBV6-3	CASRSSSGGGGVFYEQYF	TGTGCCAGCCGATCTTCAAGCGGCGGCGGGGGGGTATTCTATGAGCAGTACTTC
NA	NA	TRBJ1-1	TRBV11-2	CASSNTQNTEAFF	TGTGCCAGCAGCAATACCCAGAACACTGAAGCTTTCTTT
NA	few	TRBJ2-2	TRBV2	CASSSGGGLTGELFF	TGTGCCAGCAGTTCGGGGGGCGGACTCACCGGGGAGCTGTTTTTT
TRBD1	many	TRBJ1-4	TRBV6-1	CASRPVTGPEKLFF	TGTGCCAGCAGACCTGTGACAGGGCCTGAAAAACTGTTTTTT
NA	NA	TRBJ1-5	TRBV28	CASSFGFGQPQHF	TGTGCCAGCAGTTTTGGGTTTGGGCAGCCCCAGCATTTT
NA	NA	TRBJ2-7	TRBV2	CASRSGLYEQYF	TGTGCCAGCCGGTCCGGGCTCTACGAGCAGTACTTC
NA	many	TRBJ2-7	TRBV6-1	CASSERFPGNEQYF	TGTGCCAGCAGTGAAAGGTTCCCGGGCAACGAGCAGTACTTC
NA	many	TRBJ1-2	TRBV27	CASSLRPTREGNYGYTF	TGTGCCAGCAGTTTACGCCCGACCAGGGAGGGGAATTATGGCTACACCTTC
NA	many	TRBJ2-7	TRBV7-2	CASSQDGSYEQYF	TGTGCCAGCAGTCAGGACGGATCCTACGAGCAGTACTTC
NA	many	TRBJ2-5	TRBV2	CASSDWGRGIETQYF	TGTGCCAGCAGTGATTGGGGGAGGGGGATAGAGACCCAGTACTTC
TRBD2	few	TRBJ2-4	TRBV7-8	CAGSLGFWEGAKNIQYF	TGTGCCGGCAGCTTAGGCTTTTGGGAGGGGGCCAAAAACATTCAGTACTTC
NA	many	TRBJ1-2	TRBV7-8	CASSLTEGNYGYTF	TGTGCCAGCAGCTTAACGGAGGGCAACTATGGCTACACCTTC
NA	NA	TRBJ2-5	TRBV6-2/TRBV6-3	CASSFRLRGPGWTQYF	TGTGCCAGCAGTTTCCGATTGCGGGGGCCCGGGTGGACCCAGTACTTC
NA	many	TRBJ1-5	TRBV12-3/TRBV12-4	CASSLSQHQPQHF	TGTGCCAGCAGTTTGTCACAGCATCAGCCCCAGCATTTT
TRBD2	NA	TRBJ2-5	TRBV6-5	CASSYAGGEQETQYF	TGTGCCAGCAGTTACGCGGGGGGGGAACAAGAGACCCAGTACTTC
TRBD1	many	TRBJ1-1	TRBV27	CATRQDRVLGKNTEAFF	TGTGCCACCCGGCAGGACAGGGTTTTAGGCAAGAACACTGAAGCTTTCTTT
TRBD1	NA	TRBJ2-3	TRBV6-5	CASSYEGQGGTDTQYF	TGTGCCAGCAGTTACGAGGGGCAGGGGGGCACAGATACGCAGTATTTT
TRBD2	many	TRBJ2-5	TRBV2	CASRPGTSGGPGTQYF	TGTGCCAGCCGCCCCGGGACTAGCGGAGGCCCAGGGACCCAGTACTTC
NA	NA	TRBJ1-2	TRBV12-3/TRBV12-4	CASSVSRAYHGYTF	TGTGCCAGCAGTGTCTCAAGGGCGTATCACGGCTACACCTTC
TRBD1	few	TRBJ1-5	TRBV19	CASSPPGQTHQPQHF	TGTGCCAGTAGTCCCCCGGGACAGACACATCAGCCCCAGCATTTT
NA	many	TRBJ1-5	TRBV6-1	CASSEALDGNQPQHF	TGTGCCAGCAGTGAAGCGCTTGATGGTAATCAGCCCCAGCATTTT
NA	many	TRBJ1-5	TRBV12-3/TRBV12-4	CASSSNYRVAQPQHF	TGTGCCAGCAGTTCAAATTACAGGGTAGCTCAGCCCCAGCATTTT
NA	few	TRBJ2-7	TRBV7-8	CASSPPLTGAEQYF	TGTGCCAGCAGCCCGCCGCTAACCGGAGCCGAGCAGTACTTC